This T cell receptor (beta chain) was found in a study of shared T cell receptors in the human thymus listed by TCRdb under 2021. About the full investigation: The study examined how self-reactive, shared T-cell receptor alpha chains are generated in the human thymus.

The library was produced with the immunoSEQ multiplex PCR assay. This immuneACCESS table, as held by TCRdb, lists in-frame sequences with V and J called but not all clones. Of the missing ones, under half trace to an unresolved V gene in checked studies; the others have no known cause. This sample gives 550,000 to 800,000 clones in total; 75% to 90% of them show up just once. About 0.0098% of the sample comes from the top ten. The germline V gene sets CDR1 to SGHTA and CDR2 to FQGNSA. The CDR3 has 15 amino acids, counting the end cysteine and phenylalanine. The DNA shown is the 45-base CDR3, in frame from base 1. Trimming at the junction amounts to 5 bases on V and 1 base on J, and the germline ends lie 14 bases apart. A word on this clone: Its antigen is unknown. No base quality values were provided; no much bigger clone lies one nucleotide off. This CDR3 is also generated by other DNA sequences in the sample.

The data also belong to a second study, concerning human thymus T cells. That second report states: Immunologically healthy infants undergoing open corrective cardiac surgery for congenital heart defects in Finland were used as donors. Thymus tissue was obtained as surgical resects removed during corrective cardiac surgery. Usage of V and J gene segments appeared to be biased in both the thymic and the peripheral blood repertoires. Highly overlapping thymic TCR repertoires among unrelated individuals were reported in the related research. TCR alpha and beta repertoires from roughly eight infant thymus samples and four related peripheral blood samples were characterized in the study. The cohort included six male and a couple of female infants, with donor ages spanning 7 to 244 days. After being mechanically released from the tissue, thymocytes were kept at -70 degrees C in pellets of about 9-34 million cells. A QIAsymphony instrument was used to extract genomic DNA from frozen cell pellets. Using the immunoSEQ multiplex PCR assay, the TCRB and TCRAD loci were amplified from a standardized quantity of quality-controlled genomic DNA. The V(D)J region was spanned by amplicons of a length sufficient to cover the CDR3 and to identify V and J genes. Amplicon sequencing was performed on an Illumina platform through the commercial immunoSEQ service. Primer bias and sequencing errors were corrected using previously described methods, and TCRAD and TCRB definitions followed the IMGT database. immunoSEQ Analyzer 3.0 and VDJTools were used for repertoire analysis, which covered basic statistics, V/J segment usage, diversity estimates, rarefaction and pairwise overlap. Diversity was estimated using the Chao1, ChaoE, Efron-Thisted, Shannon and inverse Simpson indices, and was also estimated on datasets down-sampled to the size of the smallest sample. Repertoire overlap was assessed by strict matching of CDR3 nucleotide sequence, V gene and J gene, and clustering was done by Jaccard-based multidimensional scaling. On average, thymus samples yielded roughly 800,000 unique TCRB clonotypes, whereas blood samples yielded around 88,000.

The chain uses TRBV7-2 and TRBJ1-2; TRBD1 is possibly the D segment (6 matching bases). This clonotype originated in a girl in the first two years of life with a congenital heart defect. Donor details come from another sample of the same person, matched by shared clones. The sample was thymocytes. The DNA sequence is given as TGTGCCAGCAGCCCCGGACAGTTACTTAACTATGGCTACACCTTC. Its translation is CASSPGQLLNYGYTF.